The source of this T cell receptor (beta chain) is a study of cytomegalovirus exposure and HLA in healthy donors. Study observations and caveats: A cluster of highly shared sequence variants was likely a sequencing artifact. The dataset shows that most TCR sequences were rare, while some public TCRs occurred in many donors. As confirmed in vitro, three CMV-associated chains were specific for CMV antigens. TCR beta V- and J-gene trimming, according to a later analysis, was linked to a missense DCLRE1C variant.

The PCR made use of 60 Vbeta and 13 Jbeta primers. Libraries were prepared by immunoSEQ multiplex PCR; TCRdb keeps only in-frame clonotypes and omits some of them. This table holds 150,000 to 200,000 clones, over 60% found once. Regarding this clone: What it binds is not known.

V was pared by 7 bases and J by 5 bases, with 14 bases between. Germline V lookup: CDR1 LNHDA, CDR2 SQIVND (reference sequence). There are 13 residues in the CDR3. This clonotype was obtained from a girl between 5 and 17 years old in good health and CMV-seronegative. The source material was PBMCs. The V gene is TRBV19, the J gene TRBJ1-2; the D is unclear. CDR3 protein: CASTFTTGYGYTF. CDR3 coding DNA: TGTGCCAGTACCTTCACCACGGGGTATGGCTACACCTTC.